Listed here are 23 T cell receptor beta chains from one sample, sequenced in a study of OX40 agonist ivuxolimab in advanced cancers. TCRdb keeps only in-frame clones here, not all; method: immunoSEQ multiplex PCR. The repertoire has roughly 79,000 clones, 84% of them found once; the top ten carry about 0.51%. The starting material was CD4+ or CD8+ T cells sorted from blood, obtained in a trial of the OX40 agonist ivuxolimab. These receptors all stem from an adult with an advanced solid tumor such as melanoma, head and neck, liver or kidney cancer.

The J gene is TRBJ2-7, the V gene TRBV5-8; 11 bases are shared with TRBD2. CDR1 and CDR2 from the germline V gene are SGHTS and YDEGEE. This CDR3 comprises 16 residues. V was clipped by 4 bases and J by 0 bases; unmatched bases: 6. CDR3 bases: TGTGCCAGCAGCCGGGGACTAGCGGCGAGCTCCTACGAGCAGTACTTC. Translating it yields CASSRGLAASSYEQYF. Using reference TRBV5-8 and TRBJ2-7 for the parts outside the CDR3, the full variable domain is EAGVTQSPTHLIKTRGQQATLRCSPISGHTSVYWYQQALGLGLQFLLWYDEGEERNRGNFPPRFSGRQFPNYSSELNVNALELEDSALYLCASSRGLAASSYEQYFGPGTRLTVT.

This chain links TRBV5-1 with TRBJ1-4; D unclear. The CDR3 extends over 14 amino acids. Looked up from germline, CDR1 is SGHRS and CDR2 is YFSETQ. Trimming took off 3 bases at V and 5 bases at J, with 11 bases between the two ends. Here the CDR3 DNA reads TGCGCCAGCAGCTATTCAGGCTCGAATGAAAAACTGTTTTTT. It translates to CASSYSGSNEKLFF.

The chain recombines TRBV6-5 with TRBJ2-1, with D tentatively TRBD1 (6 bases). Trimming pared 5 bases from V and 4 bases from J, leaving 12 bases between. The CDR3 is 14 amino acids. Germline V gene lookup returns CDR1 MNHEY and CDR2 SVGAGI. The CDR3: CASSGHRDYNEQFF. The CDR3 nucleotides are TGTGCCAGCAGTGGACACAGGGATTACAATGAGCAGTTCTTC.

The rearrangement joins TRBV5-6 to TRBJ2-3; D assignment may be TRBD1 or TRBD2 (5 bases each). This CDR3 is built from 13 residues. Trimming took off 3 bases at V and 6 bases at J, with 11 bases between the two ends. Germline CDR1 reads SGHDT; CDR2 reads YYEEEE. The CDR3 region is CASSWQGPDTQYF. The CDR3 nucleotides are TGTGCCAGCAGCTGGCAGGGACCGGATACGCAGTATTTT.

In DNA, the CDR3 is TGTGCCAGCAGCCTCGAACGTTGGGGCGGCTACACCTTC. Translated: CASSLERWGGYTF. The chain links TRBV6-5 to TRBJ1-2; D might be TRBD1 (5 bases). The CDR3 sequence is 13 residues long. V was clipped by 6 bases and J by 8 bases, with 16 bases between them. Germline V gene data show CDR1 as MNHEY and CDR2 as SVGAGI.

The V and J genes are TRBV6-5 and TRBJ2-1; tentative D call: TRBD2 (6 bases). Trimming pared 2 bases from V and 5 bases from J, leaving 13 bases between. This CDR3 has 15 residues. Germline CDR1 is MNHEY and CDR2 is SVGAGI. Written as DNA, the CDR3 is TGTGCCAGCAGTTACGCGGGACTGAACGACAATGAGCAGTTCTTC. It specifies CASSYAGLNDNEQFF.

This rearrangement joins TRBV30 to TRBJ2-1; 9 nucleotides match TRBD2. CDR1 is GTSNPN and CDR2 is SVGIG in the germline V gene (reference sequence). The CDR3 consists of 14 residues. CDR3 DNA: TGTGCATACTCGGGACTAGCCCTTGGCAATGAGCAGTTCTTC. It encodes CAYSGLALGNEQFF.

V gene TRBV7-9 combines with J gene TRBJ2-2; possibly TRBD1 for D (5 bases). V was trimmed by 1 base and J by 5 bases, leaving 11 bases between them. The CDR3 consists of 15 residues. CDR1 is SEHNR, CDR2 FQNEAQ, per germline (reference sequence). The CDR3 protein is CASSLDRLGTGELFF. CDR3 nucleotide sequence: TGTGCCAGCAGCTTAGACAGGCTCGGGACCGGGGAGCTGTTTTTT. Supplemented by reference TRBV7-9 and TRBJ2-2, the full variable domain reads DTGVSQNPRHKITKRGQNVTFRCDPISEHNRLYWYRQTLGQGPEFLTYFQNEAQLEKSRLLSDRFSAERPKGSFSTLEIQRTEQGDSAMYLCASSLDRLGTGELFFGEGSRLTVL.

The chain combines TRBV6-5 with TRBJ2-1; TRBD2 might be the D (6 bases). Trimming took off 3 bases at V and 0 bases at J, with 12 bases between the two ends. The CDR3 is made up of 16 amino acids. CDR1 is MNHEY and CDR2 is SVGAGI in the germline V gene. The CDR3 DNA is TGTGCCAGCAGTTATTTCGCGGGAAGCTCCTACAATGAGCAGTTCTTC. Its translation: CASSYFAGSSYNEQFF.

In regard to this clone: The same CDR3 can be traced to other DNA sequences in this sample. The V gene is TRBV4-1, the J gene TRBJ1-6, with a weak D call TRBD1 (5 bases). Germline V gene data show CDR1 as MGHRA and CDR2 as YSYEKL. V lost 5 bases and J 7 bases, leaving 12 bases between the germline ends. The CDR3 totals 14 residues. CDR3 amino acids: CASSSREGNSPLHF. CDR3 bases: TGCGCCAGCAGCAGCAGGGAGGGAAATTCACCCCTCCACTTT.

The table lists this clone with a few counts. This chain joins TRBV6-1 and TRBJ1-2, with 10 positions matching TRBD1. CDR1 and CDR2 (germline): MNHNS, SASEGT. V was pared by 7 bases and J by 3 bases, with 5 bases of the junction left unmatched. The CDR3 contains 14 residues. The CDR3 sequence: CASTLGTGDYGYTF. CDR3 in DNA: TGTGCCAGCACCCTAGGGACAGGGGACTATGGCTACACCTTC.

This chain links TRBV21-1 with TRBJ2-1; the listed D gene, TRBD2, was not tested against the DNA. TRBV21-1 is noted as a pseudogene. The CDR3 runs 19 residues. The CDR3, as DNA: TGTGCCAGCAGCAAGTTGGGGCTAGCGGGAGAAAGGTCTAGGAATGAGCAGTTCTTC. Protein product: CASSKLGLAGERSRNEQFF.

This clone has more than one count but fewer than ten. The CDR3 sequence is CASSQGVGAPGNQPQHF. The DNA of the CDR3 is TGTGCCAGCAGCCAGGGTGTCGGGGCGCCGGGCAATCAGCCCCAGCATTTT. The chain employs TRBV7-9 and TRBJ1-5, with D tentatively TRBD1 (5 bases). Trimming pared 5 bases from V and 2 bases from J, leaving 19 bases between. There are 17 residues in the CDR3. Germline V lookup: CDR1 SEHNR, CDR2 FQNEAQ (reference sequence).

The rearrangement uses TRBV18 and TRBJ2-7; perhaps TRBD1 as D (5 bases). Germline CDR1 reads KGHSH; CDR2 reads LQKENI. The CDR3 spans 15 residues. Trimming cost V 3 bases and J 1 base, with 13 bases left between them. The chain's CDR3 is CASSPDRAASYEQYF. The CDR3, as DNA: TGTGCCAGCTCACCCGACAGAGCAGCTTCCTACGAGCAGTACTTC.

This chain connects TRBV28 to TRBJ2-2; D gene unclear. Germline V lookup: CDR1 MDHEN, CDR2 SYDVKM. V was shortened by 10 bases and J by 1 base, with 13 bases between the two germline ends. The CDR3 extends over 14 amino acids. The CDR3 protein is CATDGTQNTGELFF. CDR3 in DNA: TGTGCCACTGACGGAACACAGAACACCGGGGAGCTGTTTTTT.

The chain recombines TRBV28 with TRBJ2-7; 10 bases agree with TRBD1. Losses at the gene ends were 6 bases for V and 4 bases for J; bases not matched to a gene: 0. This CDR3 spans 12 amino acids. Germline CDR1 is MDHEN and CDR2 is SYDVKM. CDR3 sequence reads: CASRGQGYEQYF. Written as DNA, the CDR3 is TGTGCCAGCAGGGGACAGGGGTACGAGCAGTACTTC.

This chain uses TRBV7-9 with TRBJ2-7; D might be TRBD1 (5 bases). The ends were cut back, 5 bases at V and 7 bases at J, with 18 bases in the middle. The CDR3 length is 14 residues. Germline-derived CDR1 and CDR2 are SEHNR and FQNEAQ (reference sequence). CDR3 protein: CASSQIGQLWEQYF. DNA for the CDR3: TGTGCCAGCAGCCAGATTGGACAATTGTGGGAGCAGTACTTC.

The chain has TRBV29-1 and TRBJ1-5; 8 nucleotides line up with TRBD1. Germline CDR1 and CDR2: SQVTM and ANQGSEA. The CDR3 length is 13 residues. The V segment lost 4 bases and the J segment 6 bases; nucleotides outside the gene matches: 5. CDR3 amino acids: CSVVAGGGQPQHF. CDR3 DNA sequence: TGCAGCGTTGTAGCAGGGGGCGGTCAGCCCCAGCATTTT. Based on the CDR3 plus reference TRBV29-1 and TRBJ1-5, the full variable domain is SAVISQKPSRDICQRGTSLTIQCQVDSQVTMMFWYRQQPGQSLTLIATANQGSEATYESGFVIDKFPISRPNLTFSTLTVSNMSPEDSSIYLCSVVAGGGQPQHFGDGTRLSIL.

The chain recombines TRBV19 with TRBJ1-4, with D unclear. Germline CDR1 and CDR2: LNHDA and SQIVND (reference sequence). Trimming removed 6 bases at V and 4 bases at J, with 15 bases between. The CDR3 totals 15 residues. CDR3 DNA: TGTGCCAGTAGGAAGGGTACGGCTGGTAATGAAAAACTGTTTTTT. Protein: CASRKGTAGNEKLFF.

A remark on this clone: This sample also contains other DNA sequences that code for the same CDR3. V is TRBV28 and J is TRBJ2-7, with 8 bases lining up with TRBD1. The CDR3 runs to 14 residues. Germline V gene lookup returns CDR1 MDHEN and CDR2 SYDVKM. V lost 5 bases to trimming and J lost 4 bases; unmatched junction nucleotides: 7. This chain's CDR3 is CASSTGTGPYEQYF. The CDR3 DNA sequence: TGTGCCAGCAGTACCGGGACAGGCCCATACGAGCAGTACTTC.

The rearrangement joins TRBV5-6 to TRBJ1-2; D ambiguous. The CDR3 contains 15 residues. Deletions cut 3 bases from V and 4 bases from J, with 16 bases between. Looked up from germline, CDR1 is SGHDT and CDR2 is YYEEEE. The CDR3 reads CASSSFGESPYGYTF. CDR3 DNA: TGTGCCAGCAGCTCTTTTGGGGAGAGTCCCTATGGCTACACCTTC.

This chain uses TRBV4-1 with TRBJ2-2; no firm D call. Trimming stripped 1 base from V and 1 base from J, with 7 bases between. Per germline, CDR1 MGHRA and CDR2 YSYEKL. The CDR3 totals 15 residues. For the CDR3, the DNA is TGCGCCAGCAGCCAAGTAATGGTGAACACCGGGGAGCTGTTTTTT. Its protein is CASSQVMVNTGELFF.

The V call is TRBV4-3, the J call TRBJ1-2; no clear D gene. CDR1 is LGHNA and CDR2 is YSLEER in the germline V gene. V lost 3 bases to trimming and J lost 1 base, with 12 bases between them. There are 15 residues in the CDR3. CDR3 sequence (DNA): TGCGCCAGCAGCCACCGTACCGGGGTTAACTATGGCTACACCTTC. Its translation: CASSHRTGVNYGYTF.